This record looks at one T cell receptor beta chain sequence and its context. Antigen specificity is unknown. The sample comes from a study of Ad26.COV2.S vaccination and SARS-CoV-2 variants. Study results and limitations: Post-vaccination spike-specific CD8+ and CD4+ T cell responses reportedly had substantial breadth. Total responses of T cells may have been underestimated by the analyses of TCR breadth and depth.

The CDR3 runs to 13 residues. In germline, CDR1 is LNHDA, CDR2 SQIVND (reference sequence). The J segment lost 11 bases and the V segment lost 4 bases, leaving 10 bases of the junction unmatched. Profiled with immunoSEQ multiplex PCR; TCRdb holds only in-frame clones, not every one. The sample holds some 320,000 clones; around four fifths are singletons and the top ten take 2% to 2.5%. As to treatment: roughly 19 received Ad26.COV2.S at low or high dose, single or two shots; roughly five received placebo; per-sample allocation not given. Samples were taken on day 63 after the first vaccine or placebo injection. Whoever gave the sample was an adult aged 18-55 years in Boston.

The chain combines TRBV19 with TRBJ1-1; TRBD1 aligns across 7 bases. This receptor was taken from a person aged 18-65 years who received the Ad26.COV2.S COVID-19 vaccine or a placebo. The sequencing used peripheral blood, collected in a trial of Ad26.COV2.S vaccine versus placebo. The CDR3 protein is CASSTRQGVGAFF. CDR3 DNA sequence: TGTGCCAGTAGTACCAGACAGGGCGTGGGCGCTTTCTTT.